Below, 23 T cell receptor beta chains from the same sample are listed, as sequenced in a study of sequential checkpoint blockade in melanoma. TCRdb keeps only in-frame clones here, not all; method: immunoSEQ multiplex PCR. The sample lists roughly 12,000 clones, around 67% occurring once. Treatment reported: randomized to nivolumab then ipilimumab (arm A) or the reverse (arm B). This specimen was CD8+ T cells sorted from blood (inferred from file names), taken from a patient given nivolumab and ipilimumab in sequence. Every receptor here comes from a human donor with melanoma.

This clone occurred a few times. The genes are TRBV7-2 and TRBJ2-7, with a possible D match to TRBD2 (5 bases). Trimming took 5 bases from V and 7 from J, leaving 15 bases between them. The CDR3 covers 13 residues. Germline-derived CDR1 and CDR2 are SGHTA and FQGNSA. The CDR3 loop is CASSPDTTGEQYF. CDR3 in DNA: TGTGCCAGCAGCCCGGATACCACGGGGGAGCAGTACTTC.

This rearrangement joins TRBV5-3 to TRBJ1-1; D not resolved. TRBV5-3 is reported as an ORF; its role is uncertain. This CDR3 is built from 11 residues. Trimming stripped 8 bases from V and 5 bases from J, with 10 bases between. The CDR3 region is CASNGGTEAFF. The DNA for the CDR3 is TGTGCCAGCAACGGAGGGACTGAAGCTTTCTTT.

The gene calls are TRBV7-2 and TRBJ1-2; 8 nucleotides match TRBD1. Looked up from germline, CDR1 is SGHTA and CDR2 is FQGNSA. The CDR3 is 14 amino acids. V was clipped by 5 bases and J by 3 bases; unmatched bases: 5. CDR3 in amino acids: CASSPTGAHYGYTF. CDR3 coding DNA: TGTGCCAGCAGCCCGACAGGGGCCCACTATGGCTACACCTTC. The full variable domain, in which reference TRBV7-2 and TRBJ1-2 provide the parts outside the CDR3, is GAGVSQSPSNKVTEKGKDVELRCDPISGHTALYWYRQSLGQGLEFLIYFQGNSAPDKSGLPSDRFSAERTGGSVSTLTIQRTQQEDSAVYLCASSPTGAHYGYTFGSGTRLTVV.

The rearrangement uses TRBV28 and TRBJ2-7, with 9 bases aligning to TRBD1. The CDR3 spans 14 residues. The V gene's germline CDR1 is MDHEN and CDR2 SYDVKM. The V gene end was trimmed by 6 bases and the J gene end by 3 bases; junction bases not matched to a gene: 6. The CDR3 DNA is TGTGCCAGCAGCGCCGGGACAGGGCGCTACGAGCAGTACTTC. Translation gives CASSAGTGRYEQYF.

This chain joins TRBV4-1 and TRBJ2-3; no definite D call. Germline CDR1 is MGHRA and CDR2 is YSYEKL. Trimming took 1 base from V and 0 from J, leaving 8 bases between them. The CDR3 is 15 amino acids. The CDR3 loop is CASSQALSSTDTQYF. For the CDR3, the DNA is TGCGCCAGCAGCCAAGCCCTTTCTAGCACAGATACGCAGTATTTT.

This clone rates as medium-sized. DNA of the CDR3: TGCGCCAGCAGCTGGGGGACAGTCTCCGAGCAGTACTTC. Translated, it gives CASSWGTVSEQYF. V and J are TRBV5-1 and TRBJ2-7, with 7 bases fitting TRBD1. After removal of 3 bases from V and 6 bases from J, the junction contained 6 bases not matched to a gene. This CDR3 is 13 amino acids long. Germline CDR1 reads SGHRS; CDR2 reads YFSETQ.

This clone was observed once. This sequence joins TRBV10-2 and TRBJ1-5; 8 bases map to TRBD1. Trimming removed 6 bases from V and 1 base from J; junction bases left unmatched: 5. In germline, CDR1 is WSHSY, CDR2 SAAADI. The CDR3 runs 15 residues. CDR3 DNA sequence: TGCGCCAGCAGCGCCGGGACAGGAAGCAATCAGCCCCAGCATTTT. It codes for CASSAGTGSNQPQHF.

This chain links TRBV28 with TRBJ2-7, with 9 bases matching TRBD1. This CDR3 is 18 amino acids long. J gave up 3 bases and V 6 bases, and 18 bases lay outside the gene matches. Germline CDR1 and CDR2: MDHEN and SYDVKM. CDR3 protein: CASSSRWGQGMGLYEQYF. CDR3 sequence (DNA): TGTGCCAGCAGCTCGAGATGGGGACAGGGAATGGGGCTCTACGAGCAGTACTTC.

This sequence joins TRBV28 and TRBJ2-7; 13 bases align to TRBD2. The CDR3 runs 18 residues. V was pared by 5 bases and J by 0 bases, with 10 bases of the junction left unmatched. Germline CDR1 MDHEN, CDR2 SYDVKM. The CDR3 DNA sequence: TGTGCCAGCAGTCTCACTAGCGGGAGGGCCCGGAGCTCCTACGAGCAGTACTTC. It specifies CASSLTSGRARSSYEQYF.

V usage is TRBV10-3 and J usage is TRBJ2-7, with 7 positions matching TRBD1. The junction had 21 bases not matched to a gene; V was cut back by 4 bases and J by 6 bases. The germline V gene encodes CDR1 ENHRY and CDR2 SYGVKD. This CDR3 has 18 residues. The CDR3, as DNA: TGTGCCATCAGTGGTACAGGGGAAGTTGACGGGGATGGGGGCGAGCAGTACTTC. Amino acid sequence: CAISGTGEVDGDGGEQYF.

CDR3 coding DNA: TGTGCCAGCAGCTTGGGGGGGGGCTCTCCGAGCCCTTTCGAGCAGTACTTC. Translated, it gives CASSLGGGSPSPFEQYF. The rearrangement links TRBV5-5 to TRBJ2-7; perhaps TRBD2 as D (7 bases). CDR3 length: 17 residues. Germline CDR1 SGHKS, CDR2 YYEKEE (reference sequence). V lost 0 bases and J lost 6, with 22 bases in between.

This chain links TRBV5-4 with TRBJ2-1; perhaps TRBD2 as D (6 bases). Trimming cost V 2 bases and J 3 bases, with 12 bases left between them. In germline, CDR1 is SGHNT, CDR2 YYREEE (reference sequence). The CDR3 loop spans 15 amino acids. The CDR3 sequence is CASSFFGGDYNEQFF. CDR3 sequence (DNA): TGTGCCAGCAGCTTTTTTGGCGGGGACTACAATGAGCAGTTCTTC.

The chain links TRBV4-3 to TRBJ2-1, with TRBD2 matching over 13 bases. The germline V gene encodes CDR1 LGHNA and CDR2 YSLEER. V trimming: 4 bases; J trimming: 4 bases; junction bases outside the gene matches: 7. The CDR3 contains 17 residues. DNA of the CDR3: TGCGCCAGCAGCCGGGGGACTAGCGGGGACAAATACAATGAGCAGTTCTTC. Protein sequence: CASSRGTSGDKYNEQFF.

This clone has just a few counts. The chain links TRBV11-2 to TRBJ2-7; D is unresolved. V lost 3 bases and J 2 bases, leaving 11 bases between the germline ends. CDR1 SGHAT and CDR2 FQNNGV come from the germline V gene. This CDR3 spans 14 amino acids. The CDR3 DNA reads as TGTGCCAGCAGCTTGTCACTTGCTCCCTACGAGCAGTACTTC. Its translation is CASSLSLAPYEQYF.

This clone is labeled medium-sized. V and J are TRBV19 and TRBJ1-5, with D possibly matching TRBD1 (5 bases). V lost 2 bases and J lost 1, with 9 bases in between. In germline, CDR1 is LNHDA, CDR2 SQIVND (reference sequence). CDR3 length equals 15 residues. CDR3 bases: TGTGCCAGTAGTATATGGGGCGGAAGCAATCAGCCCCAGCATTTT. Protein: CASSIWGGSNQPQHF.

This chain links TRBV11-2 with TRBJ1-2; D is ambiguous. Trimming took off 3 bases at V and 7 bases at J, with 9 bases between the two ends. The V gene's germline CDR1 is SGHAT and CDR2 FQNNGV. CDR3 length: 12 amino acids. CDR3 sequence (DNA): TGTGCCAGCAGCTTCCCCGGTATTGGCTACACCTTC. This translates into CASSFPGIGYTF.

This clone has just a few counts. This sequence joins TRBV9 and TRBJ2-3, with TRBD1 as a possible D gene (6 bases). The CDR3 extends over 15 amino acids. Trimming took 3 bases from V and 4 from J, leaving 15 bases between them. CDR1 is SGDLS and CDR2 is YYNGEE in the germline V gene. The CDR3 DNA reads as TGTGCCAGCAGCGAGAGGGGACACCTCGCAGATACGCAGTATTTT. Translation: CASSERGHLADTQYF.

This chain joins TRBV2 and TRBJ2-5; 8 nucleotides agree with TRBD1. The tail of the sequence fits TRBJ2-7 better, so the J call may be wrong. CDR1 and CDR2 (germline): SNHLY, FYNNEI. The CDR3 loop spans 15 amino acids. The CDR3 is CASSHPGQAPYEQYF. The CDR3 nucleotides are TGTGCCAGCAGCCATCCGGGACAGGCGCCCTACGAGCAGTACTTC.

This chain uses TRBV4-2 with TRBJ1-6; TRBD1 matches at 7 bases. There are 17 residues in the CDR3. From germline, CDR1 is LGHNA and CDR2 YNFKEQ. V dropped 3 bases and J dropped 2; count of bases not matched to a gene: 7. The CDR3 loop reads CASSQVDRDPYNSPLHF. CDR3 nucleotide sequence: TGTGCCAGCAGCCAGGTCGACAGGGACCCCTATAATTCACCCCTCCACTTT.

The chain recombines TRBV29-1 with TRBJ1-2, with D possibly TRBD1 on 5 matching bases. CDR3 length: 12 amino acids. The V end was cut by 1 base, the J end by 5 bases, with 8 bases between. Per the germline V gene, CDR1 is SQVTM and CDR2 is ANQGSEA. CDR3 bases: TGCAGCGTTGAAGGACAGTCGTATGGCTACACCTTC. This sequence encodes CSVEGQSYGYTF. The variable domain in full, with the rest retrieved from reference TRBV29-1 and TRBJ1-2, is SAVISQKPSRDICQRGTSLTIQCQVDSQVTMMFWYRQQPGQSLTLIATANQGSEATYESGFVIDKFPISRPNLTFSTLTVSNMSPEDSSIYLCSVEGQSYGYTFGSGTRLTVV.

The sample holds a few counts of this clone. V and J are TRBV2 and TRBJ2-3; D remains unclear. Per germline, CDR1 SNHLY and CDR2 FYNNEI. The CDR3 is 15 amino acids. The V gene lost 4 bases and the J gene lost 6 bases, with 17 bases spanning the gap. This CDR3 reads CASSVLTPLSDTQYF. The DNA for the CDR3 is TGTGCCAGCAGTGTCTTAACTCCATTGTCGGATACGCAGTATTTT.

This clone is a singleton in its sample. The chain combines TRBV4-1 with TRBJ2-7; 9 nucleotides match TRBD1. The germline gives CDR1 MGHRA, CDR2 YSYEKL. The CDR3 is made up of 15 amino acids. V lost 1 base, J lost 0 bases, and 1 base stayed unmatched. The CDR3 is CASSQGQGGSYEQYF. The DNA for the CDR3 is TGCGCCAGCAGCCAAGGACAGGGGGGCTCCTACGAGCAGTACTTC.

V and J are TRBV9 and TRBJ1-1; D is perhaps TRBD1 (5 bases). The CDR3 totals 15 residues. The germline CDR1 and CDR2 sequences are SGDLS and YYNGEE. Trimming shortened V by 0 bases and J by 0 bases, and 9 bases separated the two germline ends. The CDR3 DNA is TGTGCCAGCAGCGTAGGGGGGGAGTTGAACACTGAAGCTTTCTTT. As protein: CASSVGGELNTEAFF.